This T cell receptor beta chain was recorded in a study of blood T cells in healthy people across ages. A second PCR, run for roughly 7 to 12 cycles, used a sample-barcoded 5' primer plus a J-beta primer mix. TCRdb re-analysed the 5' RACE reads in MiXCR, keeping a single row per CDR3 protein. This sample carries 850,000 to 1,100,000 distinct CDR3 sequences, under 40% of them seen once, and the ten largest clones take around 13%. The CDR3 has 16 residues. CDR1 is SEHNR, CDR2 FQNEAQ, per germline (reference sequence). V lost 5 bases, J lost 8 bases, and 21 bases lay in between. Only a few counts were recorded for this clonotype. About 10 milliliters of peripheral blood were drawn from each donor into EDTA-treated tubes.

This sequence originates from a young man in good health. The V gene is TRBV7-9, the J gene TRBJ1-4; maybe TRBD1 (5 bases). Sequencing was done on a sample of blood. The DNA for the CDR3 is TGTGCCAGCAGCCCCATTTCCGGGGCCGGAGGGGAAAAACTGTTTTTT. It specifies CASSPISGAGGEKLFF.